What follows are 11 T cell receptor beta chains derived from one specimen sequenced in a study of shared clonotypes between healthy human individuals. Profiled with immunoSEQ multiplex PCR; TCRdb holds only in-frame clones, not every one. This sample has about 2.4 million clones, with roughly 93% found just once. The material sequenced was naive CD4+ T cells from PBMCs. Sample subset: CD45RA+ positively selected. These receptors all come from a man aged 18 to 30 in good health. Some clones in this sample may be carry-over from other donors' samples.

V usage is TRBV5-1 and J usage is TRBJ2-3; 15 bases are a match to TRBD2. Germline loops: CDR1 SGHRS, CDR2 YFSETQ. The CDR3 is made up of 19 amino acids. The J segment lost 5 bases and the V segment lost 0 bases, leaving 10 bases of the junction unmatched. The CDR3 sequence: CASSLASGLAGGGGDTQYF. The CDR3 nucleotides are TGCGCCAGCAGCTTGGCCTCCGGACTAGCGGGAGGGGGGGGAGATACGCAGTATTTT.

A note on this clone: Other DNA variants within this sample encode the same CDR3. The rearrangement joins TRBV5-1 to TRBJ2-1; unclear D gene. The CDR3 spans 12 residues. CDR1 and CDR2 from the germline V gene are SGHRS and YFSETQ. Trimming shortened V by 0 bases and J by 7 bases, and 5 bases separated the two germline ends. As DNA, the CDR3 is TGCGCCAGCAGCTTGGATTGGAATGAGCAGTTCTTC. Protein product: CASSLDWNEQFF.

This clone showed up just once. CDR3 protein: CASSLRSSGNTIYF. CDR3 DNA sequence: TGTGCCAGCAGCCTGAGGTCCTCTGGAAACACCATATATTTT. The chain combines TRBV13 with TRBJ1-3; no clear D. The CDR3 is 14 residues long. V was pared by 5 bases and J by 0 bases, with 8 bases between. Germline CDR1 reads PRHDT; CDR2 reads FYEKMQ (reference sequence).

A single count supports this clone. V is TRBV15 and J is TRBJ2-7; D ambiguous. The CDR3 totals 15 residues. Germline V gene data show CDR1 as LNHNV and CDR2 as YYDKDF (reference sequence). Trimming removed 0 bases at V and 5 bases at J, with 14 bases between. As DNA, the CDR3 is TGTGCCACCAGCAGAGAGGGCGGTCCGGGTGACGAGCAGTACTTC. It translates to CATSREGGPGDEQYF.

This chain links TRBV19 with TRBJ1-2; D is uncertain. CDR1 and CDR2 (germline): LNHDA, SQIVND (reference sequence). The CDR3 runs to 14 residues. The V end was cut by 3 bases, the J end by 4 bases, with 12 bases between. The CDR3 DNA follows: TGTGCCAGTAGTATCAGGAGGACGGGCTATGGCTACACCTTC. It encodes CASSIRRTGYGYTF.

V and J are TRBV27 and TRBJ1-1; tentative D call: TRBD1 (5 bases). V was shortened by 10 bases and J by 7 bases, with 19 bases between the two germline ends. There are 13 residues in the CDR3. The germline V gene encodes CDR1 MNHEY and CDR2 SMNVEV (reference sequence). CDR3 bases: TGTGCCACCGAACCCGTGGGGAGGGGTGAAGCTTTCTTT. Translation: CATEPVGRGEAFF.

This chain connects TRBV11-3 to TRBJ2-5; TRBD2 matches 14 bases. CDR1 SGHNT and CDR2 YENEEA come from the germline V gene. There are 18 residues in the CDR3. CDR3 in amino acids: CASTPGGTSGSWRETQYF. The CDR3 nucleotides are TGTGCTAGTACTCCGGGGGGGACTAGCGGGAGTTGGCGAGAGACCCAGTACTTC. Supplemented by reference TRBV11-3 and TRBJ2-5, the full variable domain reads EAGVVQSPRYKIIEKKQPVAFWCNPISGHNTLYWYLQNLGQGPELLIRYENEEAVDDSQLPKDRFSAERLKGVDSTLKIQPAELGDSAVYLCASTPGGTSGSWRETQYFGPGTRLLVL.

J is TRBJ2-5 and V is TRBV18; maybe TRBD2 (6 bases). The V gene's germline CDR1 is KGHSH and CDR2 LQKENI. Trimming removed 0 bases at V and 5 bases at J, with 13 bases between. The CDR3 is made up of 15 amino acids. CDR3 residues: CASSPPSEGGETQYF. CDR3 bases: TGTGCCAGCTCACCACCGTCGGAGGGCGGGGAGACCCAGTACTTC.

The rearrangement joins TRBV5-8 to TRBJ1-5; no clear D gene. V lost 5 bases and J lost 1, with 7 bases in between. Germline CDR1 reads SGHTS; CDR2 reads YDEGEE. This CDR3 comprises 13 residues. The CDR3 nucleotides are TGTGCCAGCAGGGGGAGGAGCAATCAGCCCCAGCATTTT. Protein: CASRGRSNQPQHF. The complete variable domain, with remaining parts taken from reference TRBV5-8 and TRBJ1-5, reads EAGVTQSPTHLIKTRGQQATLRCSPISGHTSVYWYQQALGLGLQFLLWYDEGEERNRGNFPPRFSGRQFPNYSSELNVNALELEDSALYLCASRGRSNQPQHFGDGTRLSIL.

The CDR3 nucleotides read TGTGCCAGCAGTCCCACCAGGGGTGGGTACACTGAAGCTTTCTTT. It translates to CASSPTRGGYTEAFF. The V and J genes are TRBV28 and TRBJ1-1; D might be TRBD1 (6 bases). The CDR3 is 15 residues long. V was cut by 5 bases and J by 3 bases, with 16 bases left in between. In germline, CDR1 is MDHEN, CDR2 SYDVKM.

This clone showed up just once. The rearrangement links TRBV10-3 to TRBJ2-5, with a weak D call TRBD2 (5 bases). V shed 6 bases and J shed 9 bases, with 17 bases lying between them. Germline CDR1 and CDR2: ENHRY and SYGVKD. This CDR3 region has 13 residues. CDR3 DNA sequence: TGTGCCATCAGGAGCCCGGCAGCGGAGGCCCAGTACTTC. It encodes CAIRSPAAEAQYF.